One and the same sample provided the 25 T cell receptor beta chains below, sequenced in a study of vaccination and CD4 T cells after COVID-19. What these receptors recognize is not known. Sequencing of the DNA from cultured CD4+ T cells was carried out with the Oncomine TCR Beta short-read assay. TCRdb passed the PCR reads through MiXCR, listing each CDR3 protein once. The sample records about 14,000 distinct CDR3 sequences, 30% to 35% being singletons. Treatment meaning: approximately 9-day PBMC culture with coronavirus spike peptide pools or control peptides (ViraFEST assay). The source was CD4+ T cells from blood, cultured in vitro, collected after SARS-CoV-2 vaccination. These receptors came from a human donor who had recovered from COVID-19.

This clonotype was seen only a few times. The chain recombines TRBV19 with TRBJ1-1, with TRBD1 matching over 8 bases. CDR3 size: 15 residues. CDR1 LNHDA and CDR2 SQIVND come from the germline V gene (reference sequence). Unmatched junction bases numbered 4, after V lost 3 bases and J lost 1 base. Here the CDR3 reads CASSISGGRNTEAFF. The CDR3 region has the DNA TGTGCCAGTAGTATCTCAGGGGGCCGGAACACTGAAGCTTTCTTT.

This clonotype ranks as large. The chain is built from TRBV7-2 and TRBJ1-2; 8 nucleotides match TRBD1. This CDR3 has 15 amino acids. Germline CDR1 reads SGHTA; CDR2 reads FQGNSA. The V segment lost 1 base and the J segment 5 bases; nucleotides outside the gene matches: 6. The CDR3 protein is CASSLGAGGLYGYTF. The CDR3 nucleotides read TGTGCCAGCAGCTTAGGGGCAGGGGGCTTGTATGGCTACACCTTC.

The CDR3 region is CASSQLSGRSSYEQYF. CDR3 nucleotide sequence: TGCGCCAGCAGCCAACTCTCCGGACGGAGCTCCTACGAGCAGTACTTC. The rearrangement uses TRBV4-1 and TRBJ2-7; D gene unclear. CDR1 is MGHRA, CDR2 YSYEKL, per germline. The CDR3 totals 16 residues. The V end was cut by 2 bases, the J end by 0 bases, with 14 bases between.

The chain couples TRBV19 to TRBJ2-2; D could derive from TRBD1 or TRBD2 (5 bases each). V dropped 6 bases and J dropped 1 base, with 15 bases sitting between them. Germline loops: CDR1 LNHDA, CDR2 SQIVND (reference sequence). This CDR3 contains 16 residues. In nucleotides, the CDR3 is TGTGCCAGTAGGTCGAAGGGGACCGTGAACACCGGGGAGCTGTTTTTT. It encodes CASRSKGTVNTGELFF.

The rearrangement joins TRBV4-2 to TRBJ2-7; 11 positions agree with TRBD2. CDR1 and CDR2 (germline): LGHNA, YNFKEQ. There are 15 residues in the CDR3. J gave up 3 bases and V 2 bases, and 3 bases lay outside the gene matches. The CDR3: CASSQTSGSFYEQYF. CDR3 DNA sequence: TGTGCCAGCAGCCAAACTAGCGGGAGTTTCTACGAGCAGTACTTC.

The V and J genes are TRBV6-2 or TRBV6-3 and TRBJ2-5; the D is unclear. The CDR3 loop spans 11 amino acids. Germline V gives CDR1 MNHEY, CDR2 SVGEGT. V gave up 6 bases and J gave up 7 bases, with 9 bases separating them. This CDR3 is CASSPLVTQYF. The CDR3 DNA is TGTGCCAGCAGCCCGCTCGTGACCCAGTACTTC.

This sequence joins TRBV6-2 or TRBV6-3 and TRBJ2-7, with 8 bases lining up with TRBD2. Losses at the gene ends were 7 bases for V and 1 base for J; bases not matched to a gene: 6. The CDR3 has 14 amino acids. Germline V gene lookup returns CDR1 MNHEY and CDR2 SVGEGT. The CDR3 DNA follows: TGTGCCAGCATTTTAGCGGGAAAGTCCTACGAGCAGTACTTC. Translating it yields CASILAGKSYEQYF.

This clonotype occurred a few times. The CDR3, as DNA: TGTGCCAGCGGGGGACAACCCAATCAGCCCCAGCATTTT. Translated: CASGGQPNQPQHF. This sequence joins TRBV6-1 and TRBJ1-5, with a tentative D call TRBD1 (6 bases). Trimming left V 8 bases short and J 3 bases short, with 11 bases between. The germline gives CDR1 MNHNS, CDR2 SASEGT. CDR3 length: 13 residues.

The table lists this clonotype with a few counts. This sequence joins TRBV20-1 and TRBJ1-5; D may be TRBD1 (6 bases). This CDR3 is 16 amino acids long. Germline CDR1 is DFQATT and CDR2 is SNEGSKA (reference sequence). Deletions cut 0 bases from V and 3 bases from J, with 15 bases between. CDR3 loop: CSARDPRGRANQPQHF. In DNA form, the CDR3 reads TGCAGTGCTAGAGATCCTCGGGGGCGGGCCAATCAGCCCCAGCATTTT.

The chain is built from TRBV7-6 and TRBJ2-3; TRBD2 agrees at 8 bases. J gave up 6 bases and V 2 bases, and 7 bases lay outside the gene matches. CDR1 is SGHVS, CDR2 FNYEAQ, per germline. The CDR3 runs to 15 residues. The CDR3 sequence: CASSLLPGGPDTQYF. CDR3 in DNA: TGTGCCAGCAGCTTACTGCCGGGAGGGCCCGATACGCAGTATTTT.

The CDR3 coding sequence is TGTGCCAGCAGCTTTCCCTTTCGCGGCGAACAAGAGACCCAGTACTTC. Translated, it gives CASSFPFRGEQETQYF. This rearrangement joins TRBV11-2 to TRBJ2-5; D remains unclear. The V end lost 3 bases, the J end lost 2 bases, and 16 bases lay between the germline ends. The germline gives CDR1 SGHAT, CDR2 FQNNGV. This CDR3 region has 16 residues.

This clonotype was detected a few times. The gene calls are TRBV7-6 and TRBJ2-1; perhaps TRBD2 as D (5 bases). Germline CDR1 and CDR2: SGHVS and FNYEAQ. V lost 3 bases, J lost 5 bases, and 14 bases lay in between. This CDR3 is built from 15 residues. Here the CDR3 reads CASSLAGSPHNEQFF. CDR3 DNA sequence: TGTGCCAGCAGCTTGGCGGGCAGTCCCCACAATGAGCAGTTCTTC.

This clonotype was picked up a small number of times. The chain employs TRBV29-1 and TRBJ1-2; no clear D. Germline CDR1 reads SQVTM; CDR2 reads ANQGSEA. The CDR3 totals 13 residues. Trimming left V 2 bases short and J 7 bases short, with 14 bases between. CDR3 DNA sequence: TGCAGCGTTGAAACCGTAATATCCTCTGGCTACACCTTC. Protein product: CSVETVISSGYTF.

The chain employs TRBV11-3 and TRBJ2-1; 14 bases agree with TRBD2. Germline loops: CDR1 SGHNT, CDR2 YENEEA. Trimming cost V 3 bases and J 7 bases; bases outside gene matches: 2. The length of the CDR3 is 15 residues. CDR3 in DNA: TGTGCCAGCAGCTTCGGACTAGCGGGAGGTAATGAGCAGTTCTTC. Residues: CASSFGLAGGNEQFF.

The V gene is TRBV5-6, the J gene TRBJ1-5; unclear D gene. Germline-derived CDR1 and CDR2 are SGHDT and YYEEEE. V was clipped by 0 bases and J by 3 bases, with 7 bases between them. The CDR3 consists of 14 residues. The CDR3 nucleotides read TGTGCCAGCAGCTTGGGACAAACCAATCAGCCCCAGCATTTT. This encodes CASSLGQTNQPQHF.

The chain joins TRBV5-4 to TRBJ2-3; either TRBD1 or TRBD2 may fit D (5 bases each). V was shortened by 2 bases and J by 7 bases, with 20 bases between the two germline ends. Per germline, CDR1 SGHNT and CDR2 YYREEE (reference sequence). The CDR3 totals 16 residues. DNA for the CDR3: TGTGCCAGCAGCTTAGCGCCCATGAGGGGCGAGTATACGCAGTATTTT. Its protein product is CASSLAPMRGEYTQYF. The whole variable domain, filled in from reference TRBV5-4 and TRBJ2-3, reads ETGVTQSPTHLIKTRGQQVTLRCSSQSGHNTVSWYQQALGQGPQFIFQYYREEENGRGNFPPRFSGLQFPNYSSELNVNALELDDSALYLCASSLAPMRGEYTQYFGPGTRLTVL.

This clonotype was counted only a few times. The rearrangement joins TRBV6-5 to TRBJ1-3; 8 bases match TRBD1. From germline, CDR1 is MNHEY and CDR2 SVGAGI. The CDR3 contains 14 residues. V shed 4 bases and J 2 bases; nucleotides not matched to a gene: 1. CDR3: CASSSTGAGNTIYF. The CDR3 coding sequence is TGTGCCAGCAGTTCGACAGGGGCTGGAAACACCATATATTTT.

The CDR3 reads CSGLAGGPGDTQYF. In DNA, the CDR3 is TGCAGCGGGCTAGCGGGAGGGCCTGGGGATACGCAGTATTTT. This chain connects TRBV29-1 to TRBJ2-3, with 12 bases fitting TRBD2. The CDR3 length is 14 residues. Germline V gene lookup returns CDR1 SQVTM and CDR2 ANQGSEA. Trimming removed 7 bases from V and 6 bases from J; junction bases left unmatched: 8.

The V gene is TRBV28, the J gene TRBJ2-5; 9 bases align to TRBD2. Germline CDR1 reads MDHEN; CDR2 reads SYDVKM. The CDR3 spans 15 residues. V gave up 4 bases and J gave up 1 base; unmatched junction bases: 4. The CDR3 loop reads CASSSGGRAQETQYF. The CDR3 DNA follows: TGTGCCAGCAGTTCTGGCGGGAGGGCCCAAGAGACCCAGTACTTC.

The chain combines TRBV9 with TRBJ1-1; D uncertain. This CDR3 has 15 residues. V lost 2 bases and J lost 1, with 12 bases in between. Germline-derived CDR1 and CDR2 are SGDLS and YYNGEE. CDR3 loop: CASSVIGQQNTEAFF. CDR3 DNA sequence: TGTGCCAGCAGCGTGATAGGCCAGCAGAACACTGAAGCTTTCTTT.

This clonotype was detected a few times. The chain joins TRBV19 to TRBJ1-1; a weak D match, TRBD1 (6 bases). V shed 5 bases and J shed 1 base, with 17 bases lying between them. Germline CDR1 is LNHDA and CDR2 is SQIVND (reference sequence). This CDR3 is built from 16 residues. In DNA form, the CDR3 reads TGTGCCAGTAGTCTAACACTGAGCAGGGGGAACACTGAAGCTTTCTTT. Translating gives CASSLTLSRGNTEAFF.

The chain uses TRBV6-5 and TRBJ2-7; D assignment may be TRBD1 or TRBD2 (5 bases each). CDR1 is MNHEY, CDR2 SVGAGI, per germline. The CDR3 totals 16 residues. The V and J ends lost 0 bases and 3 bases respectively, with 15 bases between them. The CDR3 sequence is CASSYSRGSMIYEQYF. CDR3 bases: TGTGCCAGCAGTTACTCCCGGGGCTCAATGATCTACGAGCAGTACTTC.

This sequence joins TRBV7-2 and TRBJ2-5, with 9 bases fitting TRBD1. This CDR3 has 16 amino acids. Trimming took 5 bases from V and 0 from J; bases not matched to a gene: 7. The germline CDR1 and CDR2 sequences are SGHTA and FQGNSA. DNA of the CDR3: TGTGCCAGCAGCATGACAGGGGGTCCCTACCAAGAGACCCAGTACTTC. Its protein product is CASSMTGGPYQETQYF.

There are a few counts of this clonotype. The CDR3 loop is CASSLPGEPEQYF. The CDR3 nucleotides are TGTGCCAGCAGTTTGCCGGGGGAACCCGAGCAGTACTTC. The gene calls are TRBV6-5 and TRBJ2-7, with D tentatively TRBD2 (6 bases). Trimming removed 4 bases from V and 6 bases from J, with 13 bases in between. Germline values: CDR1 MNHEY, CDR2 SVGAGI. The CDR3 contains 13 residues.

The chain recombines TRBV20-1 with TRBJ2-3; 8 bases align to TRBD2. The J segment lost 4 bases and the V segment lost 8 bases, leaving 11 bases of the junction unmatched. This CDR3 region has 14 residues. CDR1 DFQATT and CDR2 SNEGSKA come from the germline V gene (reference sequence). The CDR3 DNA sequence: TGCAGTACCGCGGACGGGAGGGCCCCAGATACGCAGTATTTT. It yields the protein CSTADGRAPDTQYF.